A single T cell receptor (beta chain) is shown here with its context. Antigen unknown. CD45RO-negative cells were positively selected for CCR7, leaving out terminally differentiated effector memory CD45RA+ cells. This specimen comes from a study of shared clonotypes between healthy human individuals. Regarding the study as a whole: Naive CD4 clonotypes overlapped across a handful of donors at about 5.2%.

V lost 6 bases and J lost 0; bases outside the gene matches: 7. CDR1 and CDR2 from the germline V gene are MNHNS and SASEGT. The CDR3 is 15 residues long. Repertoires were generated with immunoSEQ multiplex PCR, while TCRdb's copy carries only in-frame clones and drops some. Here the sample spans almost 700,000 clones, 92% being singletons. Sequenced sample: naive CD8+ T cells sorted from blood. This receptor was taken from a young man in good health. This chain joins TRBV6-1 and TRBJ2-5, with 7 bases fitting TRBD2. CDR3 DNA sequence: TGTGCCAGCAGGCTAGCGGAACAGTACCAAGAGACCCAGTACTTC. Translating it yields CASRLAEQYQETQYF.